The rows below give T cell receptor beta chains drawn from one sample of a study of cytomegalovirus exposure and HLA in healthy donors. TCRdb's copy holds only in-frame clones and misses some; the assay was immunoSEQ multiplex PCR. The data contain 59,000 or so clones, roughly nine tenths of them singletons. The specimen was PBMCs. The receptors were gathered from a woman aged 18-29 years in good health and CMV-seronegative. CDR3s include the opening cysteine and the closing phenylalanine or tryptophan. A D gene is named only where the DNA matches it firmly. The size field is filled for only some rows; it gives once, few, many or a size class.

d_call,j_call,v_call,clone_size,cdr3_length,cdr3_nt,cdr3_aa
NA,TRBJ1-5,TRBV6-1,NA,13,TGTGCCAGCACGGGTACGAGCAATCAGCCCCAGCATTTT,CASTGTSNQPQHF
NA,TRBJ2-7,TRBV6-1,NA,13,TGTGCCAGCAGTGAAGTGGACAGACGGGAGCAGTACTTC,CASSEVDRREQYF
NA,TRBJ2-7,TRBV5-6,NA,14,TGTGCCAGCAGCTTGGCCGTGAGGGCCGGCGAGCAGTACTTC,CASSLAVRAGEQYF
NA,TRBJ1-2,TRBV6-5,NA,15,TGTGCCAGCAGTTACGGCCAGGGGTATCGCTATGGCTACACCTTC,CASSYGQGYRYGYTF
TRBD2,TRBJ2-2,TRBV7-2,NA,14,TGTGCCAGCAGCCGCGGGAGGAACACCGGGGAGCTGTTTTTT,CASSRGRNTGELFF
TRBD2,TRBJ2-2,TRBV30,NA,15,TGTGCCTGGAGTGTTGGACTAGCGGACACCGGGGAGCTGTTTTTT,CAWSVGLADTGELFF
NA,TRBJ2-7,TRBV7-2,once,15,TGTGCCAGCAGCTTAGAGACAGGAACTTCCTACGAGCAGTACTTC,CASSLETGTSYEQYF
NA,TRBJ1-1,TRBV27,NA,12,TGTGCCAGCAGCCCGGTGGGCCGTGAAGCTTTCTTT,CASSPVGREAFF
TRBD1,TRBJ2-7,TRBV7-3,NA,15,TGTGCCAGCAGCTCCTCCGGGACAGTATCCTACGAGCAGTACTTC,CASSSSGTVSYEQYF
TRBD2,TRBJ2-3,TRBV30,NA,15,TGTGCCTGGAGCCTTAGCGGGGGGTTGACAGATACGCAGTATTTT,CAWSLSGGLTDTQYF
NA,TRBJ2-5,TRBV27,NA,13,TGTGCCAGCAGTTCGTACAGACACGAGACCCAGTACTTC,CASSSYRHETQYF
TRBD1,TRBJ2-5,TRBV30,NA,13,TGTGCCCACAGCGGGACAGGGAGTGAGACCCAGTACTTC,CAHSGTGSETQYF
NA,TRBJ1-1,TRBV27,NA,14,TGTGCCAGCAGTGAGAACACAGTGAACACTGAAGCTTTCTTT,CASSENTVNTEAFF
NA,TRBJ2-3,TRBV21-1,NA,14,TGTGCCAGCACCGGGGACAGTAACACAGATACGCAGTATTTT,CASTGDSNTDTQYF
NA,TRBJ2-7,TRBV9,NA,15,TGTGCCAGCAGCGTAGAGGGGCAGGGCGCCTACGAGCAGTACTTC,CASSVEGQGAYEQYF
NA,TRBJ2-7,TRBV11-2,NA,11,TGTGCCAGCCTATCCTCCTACGAGCAGTACTTC,CASLSSYEQYF
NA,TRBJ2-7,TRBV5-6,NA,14,TGTGCCAGCAGCTTCGGACTGCCTCCAGGCGAGCAGTACTTC,CASSFGLPPGEQYF
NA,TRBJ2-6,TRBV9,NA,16,TGTGCCAGCAGCAAACACATGCCCGGGGGGGCCAACGTCCTGACTTTC,CASSKHMPGGANVLTF
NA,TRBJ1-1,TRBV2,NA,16,TGTGCCAGCAGTGAACGGCGGCCAGTTGCGAACACTGAAGCTTTCTTT,CASSERRPVANTEAFF
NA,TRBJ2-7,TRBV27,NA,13,TGTGCCAGCAGTCGTTACGTCGGGTACGAGCAGTACTTC,CASSRYVGYEQYF
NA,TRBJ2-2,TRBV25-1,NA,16,TGTGCCAGCAGTGCGATCGACAGGACCGTCACCGGGGAGCTGTTTTTT,CASSAIDRTVTGELFF
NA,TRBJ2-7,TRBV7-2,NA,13,TGTGCCAGCAGCTTTAGACAGTACTACGAGCAGTACTTC,CASSFRQYYEQYF
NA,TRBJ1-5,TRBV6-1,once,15,TGTGCCAGCAGTGAACGGGGGGTTAGCAATCAGCCCCAGCATTTT,CASSERGVSNQPQHF
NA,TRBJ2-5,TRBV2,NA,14,TGTGCCAGCACGCAACAGGGAATGGAAGAGACCCAGTACTTC,CASTQQGMEETQYF
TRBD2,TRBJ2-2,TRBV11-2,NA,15,TGTGCCAGCGTCACTGGGACTACGAACACCGGGGAGCTGTTTTTT,CASVTGTTNTGELFF
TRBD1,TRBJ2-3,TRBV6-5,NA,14,TGTGCCAGCAGCATACGGACAGGGCGGGAAACGCAGTATTTT,CASSIRTGRETQYF
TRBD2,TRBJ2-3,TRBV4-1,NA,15,TGCGCCAGCAGCCAAGTAGGACTAGTCACAGATACGCAGTATTTT,CASSQVGLVTDTQYF
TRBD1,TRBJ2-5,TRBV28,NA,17,TGTGCCAGCAGTTTATCCCCTGGACAGGGGCGGAGGGAGACCCAGTACTTC,CASSLSPGQGRRETQYF
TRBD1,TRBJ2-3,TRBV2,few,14,TGTGCCAGCAGTGAAGGGGGACAGGCTAATACGCAGTATTTT,CASSEGGQANTQYF
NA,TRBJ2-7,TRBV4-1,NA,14,TGCGCCAGCAGCCGCCCAGGGGTCTCCTACGAGCAGTACTTC,CASSRPGVSYEQYF
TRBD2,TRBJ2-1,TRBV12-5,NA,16,TGTGCTAGTGGTTTGGAAAGGACTAGCGGTTACAATGAGCAGTTCTTC,CASGLERTSGYNEQFF
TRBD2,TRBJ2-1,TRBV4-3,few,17,TGCGCCAGCAGCCAAGATCGGCTGACGGGAGGGAACCATGAGCAGTTCTTC,CASSQDRLTGGNHEQFF